Presented here are 24 T cell receptor beta chains from one specimen sequenced in a study of blood T cell repertoires in COVID-19. Sequencing was performed with immunoSEQ multiplex PCR; in TCRdb, only in-frame clones are kept and a portion is missing. The sample contains 150,000 or so clones, approximately 90% of which appear only once. Sequencing was performed on PBMCs or T cells enriched from blood (not recorded which). The receptors derive from a woman between 40 and 55 years old who had been exposed to COVID-19.

The gene calls are TRBV7-9 and TRBJ1-1, with D perhaps TRBD1 (5 bases). This CDR3 comprises 14 residues. Between the trimmed V and J ends, which lost 3 bases and 3 bases, there was a span of 11 bases. Looked up from germline, CDR1 is SEHNR and CDR2 is FQNEAQ (reference sequence). The CDR3: CASSFGGMDTEAFF. Here the CDR3 DNA reads TGTGCCAGCAGCTTTGGGGGGATGGACACTGAAGCTTTCTTT.

This chain connects TRBV11-2 to TRBJ2-7; 7 positions match TRBD1. The CDR3 runs 14 residues. Per the germline V gene, CDR1 is SGHAT and CDR2 is FQNNGV. With V trimmed by 4 bases and J by 0 bases, 3 bases remained unmatched. The CDR3 nucleotides read TGTGCCAGCAGCTCGTGGGACAGCTCCTACGAGCAGTACTTC. Encoded protein: CASSSWDSSYEQYF.

J is TRBJ2-7 and V is TRBV6-1; possibly TRBD2 for D (6 bases). The CDR3 contains 12 residues. Trimming stripped 7 bases from V and 1 base from J, with 8 bases between. The germline CDR1 and CDR2 sequences are MNHNS and SASEGT. The CDR3 is CASNGGSYEQYF. The CDR3 DNA reads TGTGCCAGCAACGGGGGTTCCTACGAGCAGTACTTC.

This chain links TRBV27 with TRBJ2-7, with a weak D call TRBD2 (6 bases). V was shortened by 2 bases and J by 7 bases, with 12 bases between the two germline ends. CDR3 size: 13 residues. CDR1 and CDR2 (germline): MNHEY, SMNVEV (reference sequence). The CDR3 here is CASSLLRGREQYF. For the CDR3, the DNA is TGTGCCAGCAGTTTACTCCGGGGGAGGGAGCAGTACTTC.

The chain carries TRBV5-6 and TRBJ2-3, with 8 bases lining up with TRBD2. The V and J ends lost 2 bases and 0 bases, in that order; junction bases with no gene match: 2. The CDR3 spans 15 residues. Germline V gives CDR1 SGHDT, CDR2 YYEEEE. The CDR3 coding sequence is TGTGCCAGCAGCTTCCGGGGGGGAAGCACAGATACGCAGTATTTT. This encodes CASSFRGGSTDTQYF.

CDR3 protein: CASSAGWPFNQPQHF. In DNA, the CDR3 is TGTGCCAGCAGTGCAGGGTGGCCCTTCAATCAGCCCCAGCATTTT. The gene calls are TRBV2 and TRBJ1-5, with D tentatively TRBD1 (5 bases). The CDR3 has 15 residues. The V end lost 4 bases, the J end lost 3 bases, and 13 bases lay between the germline ends. Germline CDR1 SNHLY, CDR2 FYNNEI.

The chain has TRBV14 and TRBJ1-3; the match to TRBD1 covers 7 bases. This CDR3 contains 17 residues. Germline CDR1 SGHDN, CDR2 FVKESK. V dropped 4 bases and J dropped 1; count of bases not matched to a gene: 10. CDR3 coding DNA: TGTGCCAGCAGCCTCCGAACAGGGGTCCGGTCTGGAAACACCATATATTTT. This translates into CASSLRTGVRSGNTIYF.

The chain employs TRBV6-5 and TRBJ2-5, with TRBD1 as a possible D gene (6 bases). Germline lookup yields CDR1 MNHEY and CDR2 SVGAGI. The CDR3 loop spans 13 amino acids. With 5 bases removed from V and 3 bases from J, the gap between germline ends came to 10 bases. This chain's CDR3 is CASSRDKKETQYF. CDR3 bases: TGTGCCAGCAGTCGGGACAAAAAAGAGACCCAGTACTTC.

The genes are TRBV4-1 and TRBJ2-1, with TRBD2 matching over 10 bases. Germline-derived CDR1 and CDR2 are MGHRA and YSYEKL. V lost 1 base to trimming and J lost 12 bases; unmatched junction nucleotides: 9. The CDR3 consists of 15 residues. The CDR3 DNA sequence: TGCGCCAGCAGCCAAGGGAGCGGGGGGGCCGGGGTGCAGTTCTTC. It translates to CASSQGSGGAGVQFF.

This clone was counted between two and nine times. The V call is TRBV19, the J call TRBJ1-1; D unresolved. The CDR3 consists of 14 residues. Trimming cost V 4 bases and J 8 bases, with 17 bases left between them. Germline V lookup: CDR1 LNHDA, CDR2 SQIVND (reference sequence). The CDR3 region has the DNA TGTGCCAGTAGTACTGAGGGTGGCAGCACAGAAGCTTTCTTT. Translated: CASSTEGGSTEAFF.

This sequence joins TRBV21-1 and TRBJ1-2; the table calls TRBD1, which could not be checked here. TRBV21-1 is designated a pseudogene. The CDR3 is 12 amino acids. CDR3 sequence: CASRTDNYGYTF. CDR3 nucleotides: TGTGCCAGCAGGACAGACAATTATGGCTACACCTTC.

The V and J genes are TRBV7-2 and TRBJ1-4; TRBD1 aligns across 7 bases. CDR1 is SGHTA, CDR2 FQGNSA, per germline. Losses at the gene ends were 4 bases for V and 15 bases for J; bases not matched to a gene: 14. The CDR3 has 14 amino acids. The CDR3 protein is CASSYTGDKADVFF. As DNA, the CDR3 is TGTGCCAGCAGCTACACAGGGGATAAGGCTGACGTGTTTTTT.

The chain combines TRBV29-1 with TRBJ1-3; D unclear. The CDR3 totals 16 residues. V was pared by 6 bases and J by 0 bases, with 18 bases between. CDR1 and CDR2 from the germline V gene are SQVTM and ANQGSEA. CDR3 sequence (DNA): TGCAGCGTGCGGGTCGGCGATACCTTCTCTGGAAACACCATATATTTT. Translation gives CSVRVGDTFSGNTIYF.

The J gene is TRBJ2-3, the V gene TRBV5-1, with 7 bases that match TRBD1. CDR1 and CDR2 (germline): SGHRS, YFSETQ. This CDR3 is 15 amino acids long. With V trimmed by 0 bases and J by 4 bases, 5 bases remained unmatched. The CDR3 DNA reads TGCGCCAGCAGCTTGGGCCAGGGGGTGGCAGATACGCAGTATTTT. Its protein product is CASSLGQGVADTQYF.

The CDR3 region is CANQDRDRLVVNQPQHF. In nucleotides, the CDR3 is TGTGCCAACCAGGACAGGGACCGACTAGTGGTCAATCAGCCCCAGCATTTT. The chain employs TRBV27 and TRBJ1-5; 8 bases are a match to TRBD1. The ends lost 10 bases at V and 3 bases at J; junction bases unmatched: 17. The germline CDR1 and CDR2 sequences are MNHEY and SMNVEV (reference sequence). There are 17 residues in the CDR3.

The chain joins TRBV4-3 to TRBJ1-2, with D unresolved. The germline V gene has CDR1 LGHNA and CDR2 YSLEER. The length of the CDR3 is 12 residues. V was trimmed by 0 bases and J by 5 bases, leaving 4 bases between them. The CDR3 region has the DNA TGCGCCAGCAGCCAAGAGCGGTATGGCTACACCTTC. It translates to CASSQERYGYTF.

The chain uses TRBV5-1 and TRBJ2-5, with a possible D match to TRBD2 (5 bases). The V and J ends lost 0 bases and 0 bases respectively, with 6 bases between them. The CDR3 has 14 residues. CDR1 and CDR2 from the germline V gene are SGHRS and YFSETQ. DNA of the CDR3: TGCGCCAGCAGCTTGGTCGGGAACCAAGAGACCCAGTACTTC. Protein: CASSLVGNQETQYF.

The chain carries TRBV7-9 and TRBJ2-1; 9 bases are a match to TRBD2. The germline V gene encodes CDR1 SEHNR and CDR2 FQNEAQ (reference sequence). V was clipped by 6 bases and J by 2 bases; unmatched bases: 14. The CDR3 sequence is 18 residues long. CDR3 amino acids: CASRFSGGPRLAYNEQFF. CDR3 in DNA: TGTGCCAGCAGATTTAGCGGGGGCCCCCGATTGGCCTACAATGAGCAGTTCTTC. The full variable domain, with the rest looked up from reference TRBV7-9 and TRBJ2-1, is DTGVSQNPRHKITKRGQNVTFRCDPISEHNRLYWYRQTLGQGPEFLTYFQNEAQLEKSRLLSDRFSAERPKGSFSTLEIQRTEQGDSAMYLCASRFSGGPRLAYNEQFFGPGTRLTVL.

This clone appeared a single time. The rearrangement joins TRBV5-5 to TRBJ1-2; D call uncertain. CDR1 and CDR2 from the germline V gene are SGHKS and YYEKEE (reference sequence). The CDR3 has 15 amino acids. V dropped 6 bases and J dropped 8 bases, with 23 bases sitting between them. The CDR3 coding sequence is TGTGCCAGCAACTATATCACCCCCGCGACGAGCGGCTACACCTTC. It specifies CASNYITPATSGYTF.

V is TRBV7-2 and J is TRBJ1-5; D gene ambiguous. CDR1 SGHTA and CDR2 FQGNSA come from the germline V gene. This CDR3 comprises 15 residues. Trimming left V 1 base short and J 0 bases short, with 7 bases between. CDR3 sequence (DNA): TGTGCCAGCAGCTTAGTCGCGTATAGCAATCAGCCCCAGCATTTT. This encodes CASSLVAYSNQPQHF.

The CDR3 region is CASSQDRGKTQYF. DNA for the CDR3: TGTGCCAGCAGCCAAGACAGGGGGAAGACCCAGTACTTC. This chain links TRBV3-1 (or the pseudogene TRBV3-2) with TRBJ2-5; 7 bases align to TRBD1. V lost 0 bases to trimming and J lost 6 bases; unmatched junction nucleotides: 1. This CDR3 contains 13 residues. Germline V gene sequence: CDR1 LGHDT, CDR2 YNNKEL (reference sequence).

The V and J genes are TRBV9 and TRBJ2-1; D not resolved. V dropped 2 bases and J dropped 5 bases, with 8 bases sitting between them. This CDR3 has 13 amino acids. Germline V gene lookup returns CDR1 SGDLS and CDR2 YYNGEE. CDR3 protein: CASSVGANNEQFF. The CDR3 DNA reads TGTGCCAGCAGCGTCGGAGCAAACAATGAGCAGTTCTTC.

This clone occurred a few times. The junction shows a germline mismatch at one end, possibly a read error. V gene TRBV5-6 combines with J gene TRBJ1-2; 8 positions match TRBD1. The CDR3 is made up of 17 amino acids. Germline V gene lookup returns CDR1 SGHDT and CDR2 YYEEEE. CDR3 coding DNA: TGTGCCCGCAGCTTTGTGGGCAGGGGGCGCCAAGGGGGGGGCTACACCTTC. This codes for CARSFVGRGRQGGGYTF.

The chain employs TRBV6-5 and TRBJ2-2; 8 positions match TRBD2. CDR3 length equals 13 residues. The germline V gene has CDR1 MNHEY and CDR2 SVGAGI. V lost 10 bases, J lost 4 bases, and 5 bases stayed unmatched. The CDR3 sequence is CAMRGARTGELFF. The CDR3 coding sequence is TGTGCCATGCGGGGGGCCCGCACCGGGGAGCTGTTTTTT.